The text below deals with one TCR beta chain. Its target is unknown. The entry originates in a study of cytomegalovirus exposure and HLA in healthy donors. General study findings and limits: Prior analysis indicated that the majority of TCR beta V segments exhibited productivity approximately 90% or approximately 30% of the time.

Germline CDR1 is SGHRS and CDR2 is YFSETQ. Trimming cost V 5 bases and J 1 base, with 11 bases left between them. The CDR3 is 14 residues long. The PCR was carried out with 60 Vbeta primers and 13 Jbeta primers. Only in-frame clones appear in the TCRdb table, and some are missing; sequencing was by immunoSEQ multiplex PCR. The sample consists of fewer than 200,000 clones, approximately 81% of them appearing once. The clonotype was recovered from a woman aged 30 to 39 in good health and CMV-seronegative. This chain joins TRBV5-1 and TRBJ2-3; a weak D match, TRBD2 (5 bases). Sequencing was carried out using PBMCs. CDR3 region: CASRREYGTDTQYF. The CDR3 DNA follows: TGCGCCAGCAGAAGGGAGTACGGCACAGATACGCAGTATTTT. The full variable domain, its missing parts supplied by reference TRBV5-1 and TRBJ2-3, is KAGVTQTPRYLIKTRGQQVTLSCSPISGHRSVSWYQQTPGQGLQFLFEYFSETQRNKGNFPGRFSGRQFSNSRSEMNVSTLELGDSALYLCASRREYGTDTQYFGPGTRLTVL.